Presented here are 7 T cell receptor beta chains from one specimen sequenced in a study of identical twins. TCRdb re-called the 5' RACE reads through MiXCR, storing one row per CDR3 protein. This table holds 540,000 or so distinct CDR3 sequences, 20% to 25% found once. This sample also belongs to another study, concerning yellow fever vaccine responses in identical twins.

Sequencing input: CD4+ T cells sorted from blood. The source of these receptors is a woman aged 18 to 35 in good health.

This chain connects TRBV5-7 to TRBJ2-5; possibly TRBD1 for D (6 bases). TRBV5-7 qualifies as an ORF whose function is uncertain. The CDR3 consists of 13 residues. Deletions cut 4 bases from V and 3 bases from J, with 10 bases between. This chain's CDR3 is CASSEDSKETQYF. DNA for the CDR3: TGTGCCAGCAGCGAGGACAGTAAAGAGACCCAGTACTTC.

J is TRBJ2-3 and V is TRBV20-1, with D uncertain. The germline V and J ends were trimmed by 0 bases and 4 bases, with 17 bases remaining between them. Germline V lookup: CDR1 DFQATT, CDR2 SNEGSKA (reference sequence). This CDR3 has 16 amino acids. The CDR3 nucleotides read TGCAGTGCTAGAGAAGGGCCGGGCAGTCTCCCAGATACGCAGTATTTT. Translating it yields CSAREGPGSLPDTQYF.

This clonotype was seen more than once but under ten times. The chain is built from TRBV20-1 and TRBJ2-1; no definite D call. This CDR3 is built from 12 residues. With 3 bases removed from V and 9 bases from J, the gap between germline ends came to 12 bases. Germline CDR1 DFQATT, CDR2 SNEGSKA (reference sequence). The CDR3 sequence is CSARVGWGEQFF. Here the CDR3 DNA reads TGCAGTGCTAGGGTTGGGTGGGGTGAGCAGTTCTTC.

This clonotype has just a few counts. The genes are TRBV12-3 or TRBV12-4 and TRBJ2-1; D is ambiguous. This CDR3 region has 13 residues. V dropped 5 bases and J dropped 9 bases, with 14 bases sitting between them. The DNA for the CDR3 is TGTGCCAGCAGTACTGCTCCCGGCAGTGAGCAGTTCTTC. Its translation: CASSTAPGSEQFF.

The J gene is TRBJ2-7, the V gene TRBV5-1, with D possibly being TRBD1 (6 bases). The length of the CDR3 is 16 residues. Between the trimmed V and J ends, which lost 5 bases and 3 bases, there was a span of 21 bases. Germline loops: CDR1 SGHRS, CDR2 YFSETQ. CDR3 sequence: CASRDTGFERHYEQYF. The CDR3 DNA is TGCGCCAGCAGGGATACAGGGTTCGAGCGGCACTACGAGCAGTACTTC.

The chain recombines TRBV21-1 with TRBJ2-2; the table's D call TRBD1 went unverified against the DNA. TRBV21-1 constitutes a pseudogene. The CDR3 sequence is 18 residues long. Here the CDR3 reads CASSSTKRTGTITGELFF. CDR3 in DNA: TGTGCCAGCAGCTCAACAAAGCGGACAGGCACAATCACCGGGGAGCTGTTTTTT.

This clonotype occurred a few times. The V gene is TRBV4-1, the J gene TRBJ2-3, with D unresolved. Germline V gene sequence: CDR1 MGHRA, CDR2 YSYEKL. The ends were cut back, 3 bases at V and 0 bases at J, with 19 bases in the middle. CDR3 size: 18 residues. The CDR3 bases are TGCGCCAGCAGCCATATCAGGAAACGACTTGATAGCACAGATACGCAGTATTTT. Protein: CASSHIRKRLDSTDTQYF.